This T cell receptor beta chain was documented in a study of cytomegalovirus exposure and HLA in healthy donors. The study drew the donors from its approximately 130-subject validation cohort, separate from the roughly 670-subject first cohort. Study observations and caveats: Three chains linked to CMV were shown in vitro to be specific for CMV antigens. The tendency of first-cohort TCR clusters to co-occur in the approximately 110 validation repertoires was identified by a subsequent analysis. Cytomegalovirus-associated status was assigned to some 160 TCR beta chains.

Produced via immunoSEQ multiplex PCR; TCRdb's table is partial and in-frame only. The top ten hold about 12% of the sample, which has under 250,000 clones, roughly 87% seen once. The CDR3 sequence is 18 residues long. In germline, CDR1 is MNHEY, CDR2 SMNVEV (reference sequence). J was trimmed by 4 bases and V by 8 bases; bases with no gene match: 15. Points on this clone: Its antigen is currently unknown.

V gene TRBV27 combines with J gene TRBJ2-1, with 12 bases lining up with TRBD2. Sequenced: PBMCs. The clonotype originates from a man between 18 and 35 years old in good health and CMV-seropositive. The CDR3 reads CASRRGLAGGPGYNEQFF. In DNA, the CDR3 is TGTGCCAGCCGAAGGGGGCTAGCGGGAGGGCCGGGGTACAATGAGCAGTTCTTC.